This TCR beta chain emerged from a study of cytomegalovirus exposure and HLA in healthy donors (dated by TCRdb to about 2017). Turning to the overall study: According to an earlier analysis of 587 of the donors, about 179 million T cells yielded 117 million unique TCR beta sequences and 276 Gb of sequence data. Roughly 300 gigabases of sequencing data and tens of millions of unique TCR sequences were included in an early release covering around 600 HLA-typed donors. The genetic ancestry cluster associated with self-reported Caucasian donors included around 76% of the 300 to 450 genotyped donors. The study aimed to test whether signatures of past pathogen exposure could be identified by cataloging public T cell receptors. The T cell repertoires of several hundred subjects were profiled by immunosequencing and related to cytomegalovirus serostatus. A separate validation cohort of some 130 different subjects was used in addition to the 666-subject first cohort. To predict cytomegalovirus infection status, the study combined high-throughput TCR immunosequencing, statistical association of individual TCRs with disease status, and machine learning. To study patterns of TCR occurrence, a later analysis re-analyzed previously published TCR beta repertoires from around 660 donors and added high-resolution HLA genotyping. In the later analysis, no new phenotypic data were used to find candidate immune exposures; instead, reliance was placed on TCR beta sequences and their occurrence across donors. An earlier analysis of approximately 640 of the donors applied high-throughput TCR beta sequencing to assess whether each TCR beta V gene segment acted as functional or pseudogenic. Donor age, sex, ethnicity and CMV serostatus were collected together with the repertoire data. A later genetic analysis took genome-wide SNP genotypes for about three fifths of the 666 donors and used that subset as a discovery cohort. All discovery cohort repertoires had been generated using a single sequencing platform. Class I and class II HLA loci were covered by the typing at four-digit resolution. The number of typed donors differed by locus: roughly 620-640 for A, B, C, DRB1 and DQB1; some 540 for DQA1; 606 for DPA1; and 400 to 480 for DPB1. Five DR-DQ haplotypes were handled as single units for association and clustering because linkage in the cohort was strong. On average, approximately 250,000 unique TCR beta nucleotide sequences were sequenced per donor among roughly 430 genotyped donors of the cohort, with about 19% of those sequences being non-productive. Study-level results and caveats: The only immune exposure information available for the cohort was CMV serostatus. Assigning TCR associations to individual alleles was difficult when HLA alleles, especially DR and DQ, strongly co-occurred. Compared with equally common non-associated chains, HLA-associated TCR beta chains in a later analysis were more clonally expanded and had lower generation probabilities. A few of the identified cytomegalovirus-associated TCR beta chains were confirmed in vitro to be specific for cytomegalovirus antigens. A cluster of highly shared sequence variants was judged likely to represent a technical artifact of the sequencing pipeline. According to the authors, the approach could potentially be generalized to other disease states and immunological phenotypes. Compared with the approximately 710-donor mean, donors in an Asian-associated ancestry cluster had fewer N-insertions in productive TCRs, according to a later genetic analysis. Because HLA typing was unavailable for some donors at each locus, only the typed subset was used in association tests. At a false discovery rate of 0.05, a later analysis linked 16,951 TCR beta sequences to specific HLA alleles. According to a later analysis, most CMV-associated TCR beta chains appeared to be HLA-restricted, and the HLA associations seemed to be driven largely by CMV exposure. Across donors, most TCR sequences were observed very rarely, whereas some public TCRs were present in many individuals. Roughly uniform sequencing depth across donors was assumed in presence/absence analyses, although this assumption may not hold. In an earlier analysis of roughly 500 of the donors, most TCR beta V segments appeared in productive rearrangements about 87% or about 30% of the time, broadly matching IMGT annotations. The 87-base-pair reads could not distinguish some IMGT-functional V segments, including TRBV6-2 and TRBV6-3, so those segments were excluded. A later genetic analysis associated a missense DCLRE1C variant with V-gene and J-gene trimming of TCR beta chains, and an independent cohort replicated the association. The earlier analysis of 587 of the donors excluded 15 to 20 rarely observed V segments, including chromosome 9 orphons, because counts were too low. A further reported finding was that TCR beta sequences accurately predicted the HLA-A and HLA-B alleles for most subjects in the first cohort. In a later analysis, several top co-occurrence clusters were reported to appear linked to parvovirus B19, influenza, CMV and Epstein-Barr virus. This cohort had only TCR beta chains sequenced, and the lack of alpha or paired-chain data limited which features could be detected. The classifier was reported to diagnose cytomegalovirus status with high specificity and sensitivity in both the original cohort and the validation cohort. In a later analysis, TCR association rates were found to vary across HLA loci, with the most associated TCRs seen for DRB1 alleles and the fewest for HLA-C alleles. The study listed 150 to 200 TCR beta chains as associated with cytomegalovirus. Linkage disequilibrium might explain the correlated functional status among segregating V segments, but an unknown experimental factor could not be ruled out.

The cohort comprised more than 550 healthy bone marrow donors. At the time of sampling, every cohort member was nominally healthy, though immune exposures that went unrecorded were likely present. The donor was CMV seronegative and was included in the group of 352 seronegative cohort members. Every donor gave a peripheral blood sample, and the peripheral blood mononuclear cells from that sample were used for TCR beta sequencing. Genomic DNA was extracted from the blood cell samples with the Qiagen DNeasy Blood Extraction Kit. Receptor amplification or capture employed the immunoSEQ multiplex PCR assay. For the multiplex PCR, a mixture combining 60 forward primers for TCR Vbeta segments and 13 reverse primers for TCR Jbeta segments was used. The CDR3 region of rearranged TCR beta genes was amplified from genomic DNA with a multiplex PCR assay. The amplified TCR beta libraries were sequenced on the Illumina HiSeq System as 87-base-pair reads. Turning to the authors' computational methods: Across the 670 or so repertoires, a later analysis counted tens of millions of unique TCR beta chains, some 11 million of which were shared by at least two donors. Raw reads were error-corrected and collapsed into unique sequences by a nearest-neighbor algorithm in which closely related sequences were merged to remove PCR and sequencing errors. CDR3 sequences were aligned to IMGT reference sequences to assign V, D and J gene segments. For a sequence to be retained, a match of at least six nucleotides was required to both a V gene segment and a J gene segment. Rearrangements were called productive when the CDR3 lacked stop codons and stayed in frame with V and J; all others were non-productive. Following IMGT convention, CDR3 was defined as the stretch from the second conserved V-encoded cysteine to the conserved J-encoded phenylalanine. The earlier analysis of about 590 of the donors excluded sequences that lacked an unambiguous match to a single V gene segment. An earlier analysis of several hundred of the donors called V segments functional above 56.7% productive rearrangements and segregating when the between-donor standard deviation exceeded 5%. A statistical classification framework was developed to diagnose cytomegalovirus status using the catalog of TCR beta chain sequences. A later analysis assigned V and J genes by comparing TCR nucleotide sequences with IMGT/GENE-DB human TR gene sequences. In a later analysis, CDR3 sequences and most-parsimonious VDJ recombination scenarios were assigned using the TCRdist pipeline. In a later analysis, every TCR beta chain was defined by the combination of its CDR3 amino acid sequence and its V-gene family, and reads without a unique V-gene family were dropped. A later analysis removed 592 highly shared, low-generation-probability nucleotide sequences to deal with suspected cross-contamination and a sequencing artifact. For each public chain, a later analysis derived a clonal expansion index from normalized ranks of inferred template counts within each repertoire. In a later analysis, generation probabilities were computed using a VDJ recombination model fitted to out-of-frame rearrangements, and the results were checked against IGoR. Hypergeometric tests were used in a later analysis to score TCR-TCR, TCR-HLA and TCR-CMV co-occurrence, with a repertoire-size bias correction applied to the TCR pairs. A later analysis estimated false discovery rates by permuting HLA or CMV assignments 20 times. In a later analysis, co-occurring TCRs were grouped with DBSCAN, and TCRdist sequence similarity was added when clustering was performed within HLA-allele-positive subsets. Repertoires with fewer than 30,000 or more than 120,000 public chains were left out of co-occurrence clustering, as were about 5 repertoires with anomalous nucleotide sharing. Drawn from immuneACCESS, this table holds only the in-frame rearrangements with V and J called that TCRdb kept. Clones are partly lost; checked studies trace under half to an unresolved V gene and leave the rest unexplained. From that table come the V and J calls and clone size; the DNA was used to work out D and trimming. The sample contains about 130,000 clones, roughly 82% of them found a single time. Clones ranked in the top ten supply 1.2% of the sample.

Taken from cysteine to phenylalanine, the CDR3 has 16 residues. Solely the CDR3 DNA is kept, with 48 bases framed from the first base. Details on this clone: No antigen is known for it. Qualities for individual bases were not recorded, and no much larger clone is one base off.

The clonotype was recovered from a boy younger than 18 in good health and CMV-seronegative. The chain joins TRBV21-1 to TRBJ2-7; TRBD2 reflects the table's D call only, with no check against the DNA. TRBV21-1 is described as a pseudogene. The sample taken for sequencing was PBMCs. The nucleotides are TGTGCCAGCAGCACCTGTGGGCGGGGCAAGGGCTACGAGCAGTACTTC. Its coded protein is CASSTCGRGKGYEQYF.